This T cell receptor (beta chain) was sequenced during a study of T cells expressing NK-cell markers. In the study overall: The sequencing cohort of eight donors included seven HCMV-seropositive individuals and one seronegative individual. Whole-study findings and limits: A few of the donors also had these clonotypes leading their CD3+CD56-NKG2C+ fraction.

A remark on this clonotype: Its antigen is undetermined.

With UMIs, 5'RACE template switching was used to make TCR beta cDNA. TCRdb reprocessed the 5' RACE reads; each CDR3 protein has one entry and no DNA is given. This repertoire includes about 430,000 distinct CDR3 sequences. Germline V CDR1 and CDR2: SGHRS, YFSETQ. This CDR3 is built from 13 residues. The sequence was obtained from a woman aged 50 to 60 in good health. The chain links TRBV5-1 to TRBJ2-5; TCRdb's D call, TRBD1, is unchecked because there is no DNA. Sequenced: blood T cells: a sorted CD56 or NKG2C T cell subset, CD4+ or CD8+ T cells, or bulk PBMC T cells (not recorded which). This CDR3 reads CASSLRGAATQYF.